Listed here is a single TCR beta chain. Its antigen specificity is not known. It has no much larger one-base neighbor in the sample; base qualities were not kept. From the cysteine up to the phenylalanine, the CDR3 has a length of 12 residues. CDR3 DNA only is kept here, 36 bases in frame from base 1. CDR1 and CDR2, looked up from the germline V gene, are MDHEN and SYDVKM. Here V drops 7 bases and J drops 3 bases, and the junction holds 1 base not matched to any gene. The record originates from a study of blood T cell repertoires in COVID-19 (dated by TCRdb to 2019 to 2021). At the level of the whole study: Collaborator samples came from the United States, Italy and Spain and covered acute and convalescent phases of COVID-19. The prospective study material was composed of cDNA or gDNA derived from T cells, B-cell-depleted T cells, or PBMCs. Subjects who had been exposed to COVID-19, were actively infected with it, or had recovered from it provided the deeply sampled blood TCRbeta repertoires that made up the dataset. The repertoires were released in a freely available public database intended as a resource for research on the immune response to SARS-CoV-2. The samples were drawn from the first 160 participants of the ongoing ImmuneRACE study and from 950 to 1,500 subjects provided by 6 global collaborators. The sample metadata nearly always contained a de-identified subject ID, COVID-19 status, age in years and sex. HLA class I and class II types, where available, came from metadata supplied by the sample provider rather than from assay-based typing.

Findings and caveats that apply to the study as a whole: The amount of clinical and demographic metadata varied by source and participant and was provided uncurated.

Collaborating institutions collected whole blood in K2EDTA tubes following their own protocols. Collaborator samples were shipped for TCRbeta analysis as frozen whole blood, isolated PBMCs, or DNA extracted from either sample type. The immunoSEQ Assay, a bias-controlled multiplex PCR, was used to amplify TCRbeta CDR3 regions from genomic DNA. In the original analysis: Within the assay, amplification of reference gene primers was used to estimate how many nucleated cells each sample contained. To quantify the absolute abundance of each unique TCRbeta CDR3 rearrangement, sequence reads were collapsed and filtered. Productive Simpson clonality was computed per sample as the square root of Simpson's diversity index over productive rearrangements. As stored in TCRdb, this immuneACCESS dataset retains in-frame rearrangements with V and J assigned. A fraction of the clones does not appear; measured against another copy, unresolved V genes explain less than half of the discrepancy, and the remainder lacks a known reason. That table supplies the V and J calls and clone size; D and trimming were determined from the DNA. For this sample the table gives some 120,000 clones, of which around 87% were detected only once. More than 3.5% of the sample rests with the top ten.

Rearrangement joined TRBV28 to TRBJ1-1; 8 middle bases align to TRBD1. This TCR came from a woman aged 55-75 years with acute or convalescent COVID-19. The sequenced sample consisted of peripheral blood. The CDR3 loop reads CASTTGDTEAFF. The nucleotide sequence reads TGTGCCAGCACGACAGGGGACACTGAAGCTTTCTTT.